This T cell receptor (beta chain) appears in the sequencing data of a study of memory CD4+ T cells and cytomegalovirus serostatus. Single viable CD3+CD4+CD8-CD45RO+ cells were sorted as the memory CD4+ T cells. Serum IgG to CMV pp150, pp28, p38 and p52 defined serostatus. Per the original data handling: Out-of-frame sequences were removed, leaving 2 million or so distinct TCRbeta sequences. Here immunoSEQ multiplex PCR was the method, and the copy in TCRdb shows in-frame clones only, minus some. For V, J and clone size, that table is used; D and trimming come from the DNA. The data contain about 75,000 clones, around 78% of them seen just once; the ten biggest clones take up approximately 2.8%. The J segment lost 1 base and the V segment lost 1 base, leaving 9 bases of the junction unmatched. The CDR3 spans 18 residues. The germline V gene encodes CDR1 SGHVS and CDR2 FNYEAQ.

The chain joins TRBV7-6 to TRBJ1-3, with 8 bases identical to TRBD1. The material sequenced was memory CD4+ T cells from blood. This TCR was sampled from an adult in good health and CMV-seropositive. The CDR3 nucleotides are TGTGCCAGCAGCTTAGAAACCCGGACAGGGACTTCTGGAAACACCATATATTTT. This encodes CASSLETRTGTSGNTIYF.